This T cell receptor (beta chain) is drawn from a study of brain T cells in children with intractable seizures. Stated time point: blood from clinic visit 5 months post-surgery; TSC patient then seizure free. CDR1 is MNHEY and CDR2 is SMNVEV in the germline V gene (reference sequence). V was cut by 5 bases and J by 6 bases, with 19 bases left in between. This CDR3 spans 15 amino acids. Using immunoSEQ multiplex PCR, the repertoire was profiled, and TCRdb retains in-frame clones only, with some absent. Counted here are hundreds of thousands of clones, 93% occurring once; the ten biggest clones make up 4.5% to 7%.

The chain links TRBV27 to TRBJ1-1; D possibly corresponds to TRBD1 (5 bases). This TCR was sampled from a boy in the first two years of life with tuberous sclerosis and intractable seizures. The sample consisted of peripheral blood, taken roughly 5 months after surgery. The CDR3 reads CASSAGAAGFPEAFF. In DNA, the CDR3 is TGTGCCAGCAGTGCCGGGGCCGCGGGGTTCCCTGAAGCTTTCTTT.